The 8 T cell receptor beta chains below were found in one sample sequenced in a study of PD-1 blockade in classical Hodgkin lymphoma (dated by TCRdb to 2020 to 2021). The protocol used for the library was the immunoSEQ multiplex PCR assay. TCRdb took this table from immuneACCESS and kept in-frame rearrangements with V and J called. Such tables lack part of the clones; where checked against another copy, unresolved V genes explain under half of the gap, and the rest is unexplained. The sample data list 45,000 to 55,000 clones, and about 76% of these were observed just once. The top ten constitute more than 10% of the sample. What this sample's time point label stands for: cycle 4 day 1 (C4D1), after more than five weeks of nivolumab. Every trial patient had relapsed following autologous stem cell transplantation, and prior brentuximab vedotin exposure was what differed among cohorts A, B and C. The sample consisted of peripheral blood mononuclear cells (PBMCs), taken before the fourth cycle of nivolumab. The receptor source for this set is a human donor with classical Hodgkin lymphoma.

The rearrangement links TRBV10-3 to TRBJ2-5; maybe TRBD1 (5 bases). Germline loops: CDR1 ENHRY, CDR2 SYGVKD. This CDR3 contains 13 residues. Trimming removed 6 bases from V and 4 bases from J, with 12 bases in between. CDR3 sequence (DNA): TGTGCCATCAGGAGAGACAGCTTAGAGACCCAGTACTTC. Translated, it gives CAIRRDSLETQYF.

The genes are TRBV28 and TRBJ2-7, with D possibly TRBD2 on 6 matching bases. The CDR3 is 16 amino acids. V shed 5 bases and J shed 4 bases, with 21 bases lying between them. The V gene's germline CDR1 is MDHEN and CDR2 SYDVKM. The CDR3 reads CASSPLSSGEVYEQYF. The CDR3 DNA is TGTGCCAGCAGTCCCCTGAGTAGCGGAGAGGTTTACGAGCAGTACTTC.

The CDR3: CASSYDRHYGYTF. The CDR3 DNA reads as TGTGCCAGCAGTTATGACAGACACTATGGCTACACCTTC. The gene calls are TRBV6-1 and TRBJ1-2, with D perhaps TRBD1 (5 bases). The CDR3 has 13 amino acids. Germline values: CDR1 MNHNS, CDR2 SASEGT. V was shortened by 5 bases and J by 3 bases, with 10 bases between the two germline ends.

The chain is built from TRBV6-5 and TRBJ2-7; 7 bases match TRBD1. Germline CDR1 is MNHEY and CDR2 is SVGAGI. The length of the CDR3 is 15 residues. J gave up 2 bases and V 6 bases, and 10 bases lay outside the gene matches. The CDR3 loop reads CASRARPTGPYEQYF. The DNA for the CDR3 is TGTGCCAGCAGGGCACGACCGACAGGGCCCTACGAGCAGTACTTC.

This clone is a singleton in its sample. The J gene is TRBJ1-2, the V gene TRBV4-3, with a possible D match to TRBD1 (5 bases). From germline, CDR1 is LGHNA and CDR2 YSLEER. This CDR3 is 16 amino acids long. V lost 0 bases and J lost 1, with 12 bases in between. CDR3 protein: CASSQDHRQGNYGYTF. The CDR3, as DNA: TGCGCCAGCAGCCAAGATCACCGGCAGGGTAACTATGGCTACACCTTC.

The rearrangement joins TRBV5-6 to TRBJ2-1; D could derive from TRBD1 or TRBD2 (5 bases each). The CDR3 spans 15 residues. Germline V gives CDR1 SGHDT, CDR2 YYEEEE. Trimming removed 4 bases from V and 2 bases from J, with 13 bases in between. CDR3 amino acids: CASSIGTYAYNEQFF. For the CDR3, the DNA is TGTGCCAGCAGCATCGGGACCTACGCCTACAATGAGCAGTTCTTC.

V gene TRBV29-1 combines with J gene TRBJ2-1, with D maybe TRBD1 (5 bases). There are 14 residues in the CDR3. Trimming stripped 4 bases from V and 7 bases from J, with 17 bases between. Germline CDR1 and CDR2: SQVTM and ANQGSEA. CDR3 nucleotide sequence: TGCAGCGTTGTCAGGGTAGCAAAGTCGAATGAGCAGTTCTTC. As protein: CSVVRVAKSNEQFF.

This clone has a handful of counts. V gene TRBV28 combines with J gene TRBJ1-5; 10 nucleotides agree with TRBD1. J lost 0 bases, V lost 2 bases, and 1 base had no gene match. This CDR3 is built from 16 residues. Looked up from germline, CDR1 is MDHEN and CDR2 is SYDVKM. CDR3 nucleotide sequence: TGTGCCAGCAGTTTAAGGACAGGGGGTAGCAATCAGCCCCAGCATTTT. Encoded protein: CASSLRTGGSNQPQHF.